This TCR beta chain is from a study of CD8 T cells in Susac syndrome. About 0.5 to 1 ug RNA was reverse transcribed with random hexamers. TCR beta CDR3 was amplified by immunoSEQ covering 54 Vbeta and 13 Jbeta. TCRdb itself ran the immunoSEQ multiplex PCR reads through MiXCR, one entry per CDR3 protein. In the table there are some 170,000 distinct CDR3 sequences, over 90% of which are singletons. The CDR3 covers 13 residues. Germline CDR1 and CDR2: MNHNY and SVGAGI (reference sequence). V trimming: 5 bases; J trimming: 7 bases; junction bases outside the gene matches: 5. Sequenced input: CD4+ T cells from PBMCs. The rearrangement links TRBV6-6 to TRBJ1-2; 9 bases line up with TRBD1. The sequence derives from a human donor with Susac syndrome. CDR3 region: CASSPRDRAGYTF. The DNA for the CDR3 is TGTGCCAGCAGTCCCCGGGACAGGGCTGGCTACACCTTC.